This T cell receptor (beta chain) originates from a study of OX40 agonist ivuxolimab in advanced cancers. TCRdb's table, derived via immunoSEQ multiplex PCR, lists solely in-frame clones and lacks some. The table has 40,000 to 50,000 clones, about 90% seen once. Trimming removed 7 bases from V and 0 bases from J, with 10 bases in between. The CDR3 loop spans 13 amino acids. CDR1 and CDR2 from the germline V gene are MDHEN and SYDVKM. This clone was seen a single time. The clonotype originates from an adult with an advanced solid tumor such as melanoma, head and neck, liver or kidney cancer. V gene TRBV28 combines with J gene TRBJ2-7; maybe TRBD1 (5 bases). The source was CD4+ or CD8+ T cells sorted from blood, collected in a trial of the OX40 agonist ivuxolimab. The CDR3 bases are TGTGCCAGCAACCCTGACAGCTCCTACGAGCAGTACTTC. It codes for CASNPDSSYEQYF.